Listed below are T cell receptor beta chains from one sample, sequenced in a study of metastatic and nonmetastatic thyroid tumors. TCRdb re-processed the PCR reads through MiXCR. The profile shows around 26,000 clones, 3.5% to 4% of them singletons. The sequenced material came from blood. These receptors all stem from a male donor with papillary thyroid cancer or a benign thyroid nodule (not recorded which). Some clones in this sample may be carry-over from other donors' samples. Each CDR3 is given with its conserved first and last residue. A D gene is named only where the DNA matches it firmly. Clone size appears in some rows only: once, few, many, or a class for an expanded clone.

d_call	v_call	clone_size	j_call	cdr3_aa	cdr3_nt
TRBD1	TRBV6-1	.	TRBJ2-7	CASRGTGSYEQYF	TGTGCCAGCAGGGGGACAGGGTCCTACGAGCAGTACTTC
.	TRBV6-1	few	TRBJ2-2	CASIPRTNTGELSF	TGTGCCAGCATACCCCGGACAAACACCGGGGAGCTGTCTTTT
TRBD1	TRBV6-5	few	TRBJ2-5	CASKLVPTGLDTQYF	TGTGCCAGCAAGTTGGTCCCGACAGGGCTGGATACCCAGTACTTC
.	TRBV11-3	once	TRBJ2-2	CASSPRTGTGELVF	TGTGCCAGCAGCCCCCGGACTGGCACCGGGGAGCTGGTTTTT
TRBD2	TRBV7-8	few	TRBJ2-5	CASSLSSGGETQYF	TGTGCCAGCAGCTTATCTAGCGGGGGAGAGACCCAGTACTTC
.	TRBV12-3/TRBV12-4	.	TRBJ1-5	CATGAGGNQPQHF	TGTGCCACGGGTGCAGGGGGCAATCAGCCCCAGCATTTT
TRBD2	TRBV10-3	many	TRBJ2-7	CAISESLAGGPVSEQYF	TGTGCCATCAGTGAGTCCCTAGCGGGAGGGCCCGTAAGCGAGCAGTACTTC
TRBD2	TRBV10-3	few	TRBJ2-1	CAIKETSDNEQFF	TGTGCCATCAAGGAGACTAGCGACAATGAGCAGTTCTTC
.	TRBV6-1	medium-sized	TRBJ2-7	CASSSPPVGEQYF	TGTGCCAGCAGTTCCCCCCCGGTTGGCGAGCAGTACTTC
.	TRBV19	few	TRBJ1-5	CASSSSEGRQPQHF	TGTGCCAGTAGCTCATCTGAGGGGAGGCAGCCCCAGCATTTT
TRBD1	TRBV29-1	few	TRBJ2-2	CSALRDRGTMFF	TGCAGCGCCCTGAGGGACAGGGGTACGATGTTTTTT
.	TRBV6-2/TRBV6-3	.	TRBJ1-2	CASSGRLANYGYTF	TGTGCCAGCAGTGGACGGTTAGCTAACTATGGCTACACCTTC
TRBD1	TRBV24-1	.	TRBJ2-1	CATSDSRVEDRVFEQFF	TGTGCCACCAGTGACAGTCGAGTGGAGGACAGGGTGTTTGAGCAGTTCTTC
TRBD1	TRBV19	many	TRBJ2-1	CASALGTGGFGSNEQFF	TGTGCCAGTGCTTTGGGGACAGGGGGCTTTGGGTCCAATGAGCAGTTCTTC
.	TRBV27	.	TRBJ1-1	CASRPGGHLKTKAFF	TGTGCCAGCAGGCCCGGTGGACACCTGAAAACTAAAGCTTTCTTT
.	TRBV29-1	many	TRBJ2-4	CSVLAKNIQYF	TGCAGCGTTCTAGCCAAAAACATTCAGTACTTC
TRBD1	TRBV7-8	many	TRBJ1-1	CASSSYRGGKTEAFF	TGTGCCAGCAGCTCCTACAGGGGAGGAAAAACTGAAGCTTTCTTT
TRBD1	TRBV6-5	many	TRBJ1-2	CASCYTPGQRNYGYTF	TGTGCCAGCTGTTACACCCCGGGACAGAGAAACTATGGCTACACCTTC
TRBD1	TRBV24-1	many	TRBJ1-1	CATGGQRGTEAFF	TGTGCCACCGGGGGACAGCGGGGGACTGAAGCTTTCTTT
TRBD1	TRBV6-1	many	TRBJ2-7	CASGETGPEQYF	TGTGCCAGCGGGGAGACAGGGCCCGAGCAGTACTTC
TRBD1	TRBV6-4	medium-sized	TRBJ2-3	CASSEGTGADTQYF	TGTGCCAGCAGTGAAGGGACAGGGGCAGATACGCAGTATTTT
.	TRBV6-1	.	TRBJ1-2	CASSRDTRRDYGYTF	TGTGCCAGCAGCCGGGACACAAGAAGGGACTATGGCTACACCTTC
TRBD1	TRBV4-1	many	TRBJ2-6	CASSQGTGARGGANVLTF	TGCGCCAGCAGCCAAGGGACAGGGGCTCGGGGTGGGGCCAACGTCCTGACTTTC
TRBD1	TRBV24-1	.	TRBJ1-1	CATGGQRGTEAFF	TGTGCCACTGGGGGACAGCGTGGGACTGAAGCTTTCTTT
.	TRBV27	many	TRBJ2-4	CASSYSQGRNIQYF	TGTGCCAGCAGTTATTCCCAGGGGCGAAACATTCAGTACTTC
.	TRBV5-8	many	TRBJ1-3	CASSLAVVFSGNTIYF	TGTGCCAGCAGCTTGGCGGTGGTCTTCTCTGGAAACACCATATATTTT
TRBD1	TRBV6-2/TRBV6-3	few	TRBJ1-3	CASSYSTGGGNTIYF	TGTGCCAGCAGTTACTCGACAGGGGGCGGAAACACCATATATTTT
TRBD2	TRBV2	many	TRBJ2-5	CASSGLAGVETQYF	TGTGCCAGCAGTGGACTAGCGGGAGTAGAGACCCAGTACTTC
.	TRBV9	many	TRBJ1-4	CASSVASDINEKLLF	TGTGCCAGCAGCGTAGCTTCAGACATTAATGAAAAACTGCTTTTT